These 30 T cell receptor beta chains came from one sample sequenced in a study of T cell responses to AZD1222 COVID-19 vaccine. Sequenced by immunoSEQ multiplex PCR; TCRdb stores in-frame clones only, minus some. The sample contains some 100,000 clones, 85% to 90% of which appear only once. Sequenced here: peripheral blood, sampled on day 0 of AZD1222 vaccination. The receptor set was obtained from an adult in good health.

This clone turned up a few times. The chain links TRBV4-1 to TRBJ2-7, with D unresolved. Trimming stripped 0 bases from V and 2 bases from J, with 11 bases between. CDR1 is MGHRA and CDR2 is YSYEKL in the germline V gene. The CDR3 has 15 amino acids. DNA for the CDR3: TGCGCCAGCAGCCAAGAAGGGCGGAGCACCTACGAGCAGTACTTC. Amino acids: CASSQEGRSTYEQYF.

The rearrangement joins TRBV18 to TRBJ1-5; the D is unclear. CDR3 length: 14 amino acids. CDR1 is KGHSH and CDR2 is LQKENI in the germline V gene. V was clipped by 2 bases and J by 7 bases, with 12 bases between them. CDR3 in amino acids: CASSPDGVRQPQHF. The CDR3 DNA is TGTGCCAGCTCACCAGATGGGGTACGGCAGCCCCAGCATTTT.

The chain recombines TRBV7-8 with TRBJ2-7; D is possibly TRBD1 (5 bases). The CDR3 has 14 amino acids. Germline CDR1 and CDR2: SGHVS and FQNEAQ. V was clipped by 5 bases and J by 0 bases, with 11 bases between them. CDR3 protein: CASSDQGVSYEQYF. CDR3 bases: TGTGCCAGCAGCGACCAAGGGGTCTCCTACGAGCAGTACTTC.

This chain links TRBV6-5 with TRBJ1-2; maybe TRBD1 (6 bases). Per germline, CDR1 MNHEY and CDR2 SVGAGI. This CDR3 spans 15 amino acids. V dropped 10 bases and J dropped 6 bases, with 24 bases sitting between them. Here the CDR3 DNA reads TGTGCCACATACAAGAACAGGGAACAACAAAATGGCTACACCTTC. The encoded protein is CATYKNREQQNGYTF.

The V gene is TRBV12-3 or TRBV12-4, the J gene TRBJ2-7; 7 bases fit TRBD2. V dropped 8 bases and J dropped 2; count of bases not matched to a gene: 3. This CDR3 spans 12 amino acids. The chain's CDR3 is CASWGGAYEQYF. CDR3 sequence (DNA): TGTGCCAGCTGGGGGGGGGCCTACGAGCAGTACTTC.

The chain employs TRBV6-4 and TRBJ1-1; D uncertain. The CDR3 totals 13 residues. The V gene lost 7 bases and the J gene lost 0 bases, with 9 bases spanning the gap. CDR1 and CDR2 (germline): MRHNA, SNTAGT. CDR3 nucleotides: TGTGCCAGCAAGGCGCAGTTGAACACTGAAGCTTTCTTT. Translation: CASKAQLNTEAFF.

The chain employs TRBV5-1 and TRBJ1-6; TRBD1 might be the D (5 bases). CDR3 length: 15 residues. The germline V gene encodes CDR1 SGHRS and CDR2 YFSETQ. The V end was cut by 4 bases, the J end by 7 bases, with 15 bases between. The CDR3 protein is CASSITGTENSPLHF. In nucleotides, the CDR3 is TGCGCCAGCAGCATTACCGGGACCGAGAATTCACCCCTCCACTTT. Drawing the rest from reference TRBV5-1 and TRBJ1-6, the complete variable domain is KAGVTQTPRYLIKTRGQQVTLSCSPISGHRSVSWYQQTPGQGLQFLFEYFSETQRNKGNFPGRFSGRQFSNSRSEMNVSTLELGDSALYLCASSITGTENSPLHFGNGTRLTVT.

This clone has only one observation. Written as DNA, the CDR3 is TGTGCCAGCACCACACTAGCGGGGTATTTAGGGGAGCAGTTCTTC. This translates into CASTTLAGYLGEQFF. The chain is built from TRBV2 and TRBJ2-1, with 10 bases that match TRBD2. This CDR3 has 15 residues. Unmatched junction bases numbered 13, after V lost 7 bases and J lost 10 bases. Looked up from germline, CDR1 is SNHLY and CDR2 is FYNNEI.

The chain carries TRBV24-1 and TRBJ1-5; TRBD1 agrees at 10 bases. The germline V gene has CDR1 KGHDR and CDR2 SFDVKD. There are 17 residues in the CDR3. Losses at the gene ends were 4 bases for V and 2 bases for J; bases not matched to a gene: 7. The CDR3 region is CATSDRTGGFGNQPQHF. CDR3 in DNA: TGTGCCACCAGTGACCGGACAGGGGGATTCGGCAATCAGCCCCAGCATTTT.

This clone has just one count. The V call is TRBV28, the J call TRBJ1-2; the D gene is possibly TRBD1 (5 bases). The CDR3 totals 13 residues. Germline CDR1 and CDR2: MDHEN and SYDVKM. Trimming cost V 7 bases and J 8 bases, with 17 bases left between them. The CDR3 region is CASTDTGASGYTF. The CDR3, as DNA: TGTGCCAGCACCGATACAGGTGCTAGCGGCTACACCTTC.

The CDR3 DNA sequence: TGTGCCAGCTCCCACGGGGGGTCGGGAGGCACAGATACGCAGTATTTT. Its translation is CASSHGGSGGTDTQYF. This rearrangement joins TRBV28 to TRBJ2-3; 7 nucleotides match TRBD2. The CDR3 loop spans 16 amino acids. The trim removed 8 bases at V and 1 base at J, leaving 12 bases unmatched. Germline CDR1 is MDHEN and CDR2 is SYDVKM.

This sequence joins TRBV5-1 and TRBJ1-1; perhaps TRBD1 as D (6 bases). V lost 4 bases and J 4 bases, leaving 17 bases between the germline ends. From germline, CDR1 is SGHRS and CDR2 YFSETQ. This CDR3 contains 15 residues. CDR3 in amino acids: CASSLTGESGTEAFF. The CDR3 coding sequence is TGCGCCAGCAGCCTGACAGGAGAGTCGGGCACTGAAGCTTTCTTT.

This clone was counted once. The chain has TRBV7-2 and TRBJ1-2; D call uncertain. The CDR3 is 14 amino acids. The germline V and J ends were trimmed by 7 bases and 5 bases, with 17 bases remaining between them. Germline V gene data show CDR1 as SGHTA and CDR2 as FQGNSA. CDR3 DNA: TGTGCCAGCACCTCGTCGCAGGCCTTTTATGGCTACACCTTC. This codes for CASTSSQAFYGYTF.

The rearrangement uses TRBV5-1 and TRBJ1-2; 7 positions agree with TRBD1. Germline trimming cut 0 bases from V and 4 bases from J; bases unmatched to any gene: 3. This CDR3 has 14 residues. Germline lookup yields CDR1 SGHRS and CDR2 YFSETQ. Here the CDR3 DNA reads TGCGCCAGCAGCTTGGAGCCAGGGGGCTATGGCTACACCTTC. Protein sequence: CASSLEPGGYGYTF. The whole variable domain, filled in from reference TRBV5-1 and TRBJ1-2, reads KAGVTQTPRYLIKTRGQQVTLSCSPISGHRSVSWYQQTPGQGLQFLFEYFSETQRNKGNFPGRFSGRQFSNSRSEMNVSTLELGDSALYLCASSLEPGGYGYTFGSGTRLTVV.

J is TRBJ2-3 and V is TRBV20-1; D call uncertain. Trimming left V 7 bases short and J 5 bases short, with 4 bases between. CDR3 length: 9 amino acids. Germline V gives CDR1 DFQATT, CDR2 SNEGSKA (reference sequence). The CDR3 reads CSDKDTQYF. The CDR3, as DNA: TGCAGTGACAAAGATACGCAGTATTTT.

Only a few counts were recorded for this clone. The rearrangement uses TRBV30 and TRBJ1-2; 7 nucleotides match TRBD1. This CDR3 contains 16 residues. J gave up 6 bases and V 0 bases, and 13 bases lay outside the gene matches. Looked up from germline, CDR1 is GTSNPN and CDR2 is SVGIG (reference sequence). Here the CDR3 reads CAWSVQNRGMRNGYTF. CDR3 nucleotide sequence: TGTGCCTGGAGTGTGCAGAACAGGGGAATGAGAAATGGCTACACCTTC.

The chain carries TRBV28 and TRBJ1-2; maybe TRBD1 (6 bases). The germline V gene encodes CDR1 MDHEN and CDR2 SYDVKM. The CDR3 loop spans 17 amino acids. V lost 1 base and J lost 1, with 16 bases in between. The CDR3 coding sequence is TGTGCCAGCAGTTTATCCAGGGGAGGGGGGTATAACTATGGCTACACCTTC. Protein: CASSLSRGGGYNYGYTF.

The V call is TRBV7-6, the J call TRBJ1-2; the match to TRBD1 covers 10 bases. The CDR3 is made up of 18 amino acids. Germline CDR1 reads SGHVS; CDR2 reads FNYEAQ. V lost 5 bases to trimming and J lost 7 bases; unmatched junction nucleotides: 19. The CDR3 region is CASSLNRQGALQVSGYTF. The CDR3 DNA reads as TGTGCCAGCAGCCTAAATCGACAGGGGGCCCTTCAAGTGAGTGGCTACACCTTC. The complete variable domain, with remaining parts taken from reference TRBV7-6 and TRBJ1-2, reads GAGVSQSPRYKVTKRGQDVALRCDPISGHVSLYWYRQALGQGPEFLTYFNYEAQQDKSGLPNDRFSAERPEGSISTLTIQRTEQRDSAMYRCASSLNRQGALQVSGYTFGSGTRLTVV.

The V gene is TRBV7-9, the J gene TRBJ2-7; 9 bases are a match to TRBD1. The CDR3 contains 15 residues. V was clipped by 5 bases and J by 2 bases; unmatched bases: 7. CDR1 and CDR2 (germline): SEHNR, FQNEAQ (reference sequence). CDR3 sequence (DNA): TGTGCCAGCAGCAGACGGACAGGGGAGACCTACGAGCAGTACTTC. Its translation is CASSRRTGETYEQYF.

The CDR3: CASSLAGGGPRSYEQYF. The CDR3 DNA reads as TGCGCCAGCAGCTTGGCAGGCGGGGGCCCGCGGTCCTACGAGCAGTACTTC. The chain uses TRBV5-1 and TRBJ2-7; weak D call: TRBD2 (7 bases). CDR3 size: 17 residues. Trimming took 0 bases from V and 1 from J, leaving 17 bases between them. CDR1 and CDR2 from the germline V gene are SGHRS and YFSETQ.

CDR3 DNA sequence: TGCAGCGTTGGACAGGGCTCTGGAAACACCATATATTTT. This translates into CSVGQGSGNTIYF. This chain links TRBV29-1 with TRBJ1-3; 7 nucleotides match TRBD1. Germline V gene data show CDR1 as SQVTM and CDR2 as ANQGSEA. This CDR3 is built from 13 residues. J was trimmed by 0 bases and V by 4 bases; bases with no gene match: 0.

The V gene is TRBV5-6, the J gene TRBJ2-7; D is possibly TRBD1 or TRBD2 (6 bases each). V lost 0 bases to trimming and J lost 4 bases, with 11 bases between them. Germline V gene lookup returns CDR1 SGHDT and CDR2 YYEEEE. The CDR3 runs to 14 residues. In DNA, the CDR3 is TGTGCCAGCAGCTTGGGACGGGGGCGGTACGAGCAGTACTTC. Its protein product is CASSLGRGRYEQYF.

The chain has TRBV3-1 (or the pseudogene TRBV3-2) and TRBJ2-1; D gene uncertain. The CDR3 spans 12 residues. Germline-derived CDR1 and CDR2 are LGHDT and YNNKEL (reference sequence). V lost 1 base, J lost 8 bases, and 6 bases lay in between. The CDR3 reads CASSQGLDEQFF. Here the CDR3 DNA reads TGTGCCAGCAGCCAAGGATTGGATGAGCAGTTCTTC.

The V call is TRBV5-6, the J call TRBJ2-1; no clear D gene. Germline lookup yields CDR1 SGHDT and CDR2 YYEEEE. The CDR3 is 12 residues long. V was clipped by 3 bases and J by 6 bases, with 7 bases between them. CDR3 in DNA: TGTGCCAGCAGCTCATTCTTCAATGAGCAGTTCTTC. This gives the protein CASSSFFNEQFF.

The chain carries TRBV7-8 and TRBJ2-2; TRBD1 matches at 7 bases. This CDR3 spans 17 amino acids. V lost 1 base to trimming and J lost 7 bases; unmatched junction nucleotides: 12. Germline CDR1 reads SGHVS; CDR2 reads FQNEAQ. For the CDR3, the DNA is TGTGCCAGCAGCTTAGGGCTTGTACAGGGGCTGGACGGGGAGCTGTTTTTT. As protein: CASSLGLVQGLDGELFF.

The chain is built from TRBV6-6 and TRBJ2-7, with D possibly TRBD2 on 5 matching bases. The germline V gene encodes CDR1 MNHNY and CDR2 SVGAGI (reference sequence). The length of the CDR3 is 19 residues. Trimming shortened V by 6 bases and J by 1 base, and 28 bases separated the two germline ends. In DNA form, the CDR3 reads TGTGCCAGCAGCTCGACCCTCGGCCTTTACCGGGGTTATTCCTACGAGCAGTACTTC. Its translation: CASSSTLGLYRGYSYEQYF.

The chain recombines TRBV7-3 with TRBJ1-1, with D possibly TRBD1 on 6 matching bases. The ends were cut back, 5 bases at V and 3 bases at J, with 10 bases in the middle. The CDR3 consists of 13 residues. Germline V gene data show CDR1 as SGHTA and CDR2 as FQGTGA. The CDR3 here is CASSRGEDTEAFF. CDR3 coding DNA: TGTGCCAGCAGCAGGGGGGAGGACACTGAAGCTTTCTTT.

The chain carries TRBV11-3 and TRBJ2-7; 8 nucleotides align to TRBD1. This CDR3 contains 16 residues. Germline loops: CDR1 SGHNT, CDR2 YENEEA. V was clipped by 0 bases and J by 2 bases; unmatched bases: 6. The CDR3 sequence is CASSLEQTGGTYEQYF. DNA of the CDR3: TGTGCCAGCAGCTTAGAGCAAACAGGGGGGACCTACGAGCAGTACTTC.

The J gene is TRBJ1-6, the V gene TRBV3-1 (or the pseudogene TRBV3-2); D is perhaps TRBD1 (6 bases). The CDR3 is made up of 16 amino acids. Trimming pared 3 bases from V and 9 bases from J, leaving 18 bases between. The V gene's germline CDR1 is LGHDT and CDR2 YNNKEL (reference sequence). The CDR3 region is CASSHHSRQAGSPLHF. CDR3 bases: TGTGCCAGCAGCCACCACTCGAGACAGGCGGGTTCACCCCTCCACTTT.

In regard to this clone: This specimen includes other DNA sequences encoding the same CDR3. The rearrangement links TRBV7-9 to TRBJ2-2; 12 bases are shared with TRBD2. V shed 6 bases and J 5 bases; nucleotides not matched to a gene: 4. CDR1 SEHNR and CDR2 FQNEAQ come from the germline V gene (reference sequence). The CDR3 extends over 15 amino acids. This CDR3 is CASSPSGGGTGELFF. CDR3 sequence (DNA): TGTGCCAGCAGTCCTAGCGGGGGGGGGACCGGGGAGCTGTTTTTT.